Presented here are 16 T cell receptor beta chains from one specimen sequenced in a study of shared clonotypes between healthy human individuals (dated by TCRdb to the early 2020s). CD8 naive samples were CD45RO-negative cells positively selected for CCR7, giving a CD45RA+CCR7+ population that excluded TemRA cells. Preparation of the library involved the immunoSEQ multiplex PCR assay. TCRdb mirrors the immuneACCESS table, restricted to in-frame sequences. Some clones are absent from its copies; in checked studies, under half trace to an unresolved V gene, and the reason for the others is unknown. A total of 550,000 to 750,000 clones appear in this sample, around 90% of them only once. The ten most abundant clones make up 24% of the sample. The sample was naive CD8+ T cells sorted from blood. The cell subset or site label corresponds to: CD45RA+CCR7+. Every receptor here comes from a man aged 30-40 years in good health.

V gene TRBV6-6 combines with J gene TRBJ2-3; D is unresolved. The CDR3 runs to 16 residues. V was pared by 0 bases and J by 0 bases, with 10 bases between. The germline gives CDR1 MNHNY, CDR2 SVGAGI (reference sequence). In DNA form, the CDR3 reads TGTGCCAGCAGTTACTCGCGCGCTGGAAGCACAGATACGCAGTATTTT. It translates to CASSYSRAGSTDTQYF.

The chain links TRBV4-2 to TRBJ2-1, with 15 nucleotides matching TRBD2. The germline V gene encodes CDR1 LGHNA and CDR2 YNFKEQ. This CDR3 region has 20 residues. The ends lost 1 base at V and 8 bases at J; junction bases unmatched: 15. The DNA of the CDR3 is TGTGCCAGCAGCCAAGTTTCTCTAGGACTAGCGGGAGGGGCCCCCGATGAGCAGTTCTTC. Protein sequence: CASSQVSLGLAGGAPDEQFF.

The chain has TRBV6-5 and TRBJ2-7, with D maybe TRBD1 (5 bases). The germline V gene encodes CDR1 MNHEY and CDR2 SVGAGI. Trimming cost V 2 bases and J 5 bases, with 16 bases left between them. The CDR3 has 15 residues. The chain's CDR3 is CASSYGLQGGDEQYF. The CDR3 region has the DNA TGTGCCAGCAGTTACGGCCTCCAGGGCGGTGACGAGCAGTACTTC.

The chain links TRBV5-1 to TRBJ2-2, with D perhaps being TRBD1 or TRBD2 (5 bases each). There are 16 residues in the CDR3. Germline CDR1 is SGHRS and CDR2 is YFSETQ. Trimming cost V 1 base and J 1 base, with 11 bases left between them. The CDR3 sequence is CASSLSGTWNTGELFF. Here the CDR3 DNA reads TGCGCCAGCAGCTTGTCCGGGACCTGGAACACCGGGGAGCTGTTTTTT.

This sequence joins TRBV7-9 and TRBJ2-1; D uncertain. Trimming removed 5 bases at V and 10 bases at J, with 9 bases between. The V gene's germline CDR1 is SEHNR and CDR2 FQNEAQ (reference sequence). This CDR3 is 11 amino acids long. This CDR3 reads CASSLIGEQFF. In DNA form, the CDR3 reads TGTGCCAGCAGCCTTATAGGGGAGCAGTTCTTC.

The CDR3 loop is CASSEVRDRKQFF. DNA for the CDR3: TGTGCCAGCAGTGAGGTTCGGGACAGAAAGCAGTTCTTC. The V and J genes are TRBV6-4 and TRBJ2-1; 7 bases align to TRBD1. Germline V gene data show CDR1 as MRHNA and CDR2 as SNTAGT. The CDR3 loop spans 13 amino acids. Trimming at V came to 3 bases and at J to 11 bases, leaving 7 bases not matched to a gene.

This rearrangement joins TRBV19 to TRBJ2-3; 8 positions match TRBD2. The junction had 8 bases not matched to a gene; V was cut back by 3 bases and J by 6 bases. Germline V CDR1 and CDR2: LNHDA, SQIVND (reference sequence). The CDR3 is made up of 15 amino acids. As DNA, the CDR3 is TGTGCCAGTAGTATGTTCAGCGGGAGCTTGGATACGCAGTATTTT. This encodes CASSMFSGSLDTQYF.

CDR3 residues: CASSIRGDEQFF. The CDR3 DNA reads TGTGCCAGCAGCATCAGGGGAGATGAGCAGTTCTTC. The chain carries TRBV9 and TRBJ2-1; a possible D gene is TRBD1 (6 bases). V was shortened by 4 bases and J by 8 bases, with 10 bases between the two germline ends. This CDR3 is 12 amino acids long. Germline V gives CDR1 SGDLS, CDR2 YYNGEE.

The CDR3 spells CASSYLVPGNEQFF. The CDR3 DNA is TGTGCCAGCAGCTATCTTGTACCCGGGAATGAGCAGTTCTTC. The chain recombines TRBV6-5 with TRBJ2-1; D is undetermined. The CDR3 contains 14 residues. V lost 6 bases and J lost 7, with 16 bases in between. Germline V lookup: CDR1 MNHEY, CDR2 SVGAGI.

The rearrangement joins TRBV7-6 to TRBJ2-1, with 11 bases lining up with TRBD2. With 0 bases clipped from V and 7 bases from J, the junction kept 11 bases outside the gene matches. The CDR3 runs to 18 residues. Germline V gives CDR1 SGHVS, CDR2 FNYEAQ. In DNA, the CDR3 is TGTGCCAGCAGCTTAGCGTTTGGTACTAGCGGGAGTTTAAATGAGCAGTTCTTC. As protein: CASSLAFGTSGSLNEQFF.

The genes are TRBV28 and TRBJ2-7; 8 nucleotides align to TRBD1. This CDR3 has 13 residues. V lost 5 bases to trimming and J lost 4 bases; unmatched junction nucleotides: 4. Germline V gene lookup returns CDR1 MDHEN and CDR2 SYDVKM. The CDR3 here is CASSTGQGYEQYF. The CDR3 DNA reads TGTGCCAGCAGTACCGGACAGGGTTACGAGCAGTACTTC. The full variable domain, in which reference TRBV28 and TRBJ2-7 provide the parts outside the CDR3, is DVKVTQSSRYLVKRTGEKVFLECVQDMDHENMFWYRQDPGLGLRLIYFSYDVKMKEKGDIPEGYSVSREKKERFSLILESASTNQTSMYLCASSTGQGYEQYFGPGTRLTVT.

V gene TRBV21-1 combines with J gene TRBJ1-1; TRBD1 was called by the table and not checked on the DNA. TRBV21-1 is a recognized pseudogene. The CDR3 totals 15 residues. As DNA, the CDR3 is TGTGCCAGCAGCAAAAATCGGCAGGGGGCCGGTGAAGCTTTCTTT. Translation gives CASSKNRQGAGEAFF.

The V and J genes are TRBV4-1 and TRBJ2-7, with D uncertain. V lost 4 bases and J lost 1, with 11 bases in between. CDR3 length: 14 residues. Germline V gene sequence: CDR1 MGHRA, CDR2 YSYEKL. CDR3 protein: CASSPLGYSYEQYF. In DNA form, the CDR3 reads TGCGCCAGCAGCCCCTTAGGGTATTCCTACGAGCAGTACTTC.

J is TRBJ2-7 and V is TRBV25-1; D remains unclear. The CDR3 extends over 11 amino acids. CDR1 and CDR2 (germline): MGHDK, SYGVNS. V was pared by 11 bases and J by 3 bases, with 11 bases between. The chain's CDR3 is CACGTYYEQYF. In DNA, the CDR3 is TGTGCCTGCGGCACCTACTACGAGCAGTACTTC.

The DNA of the CDR3 is TGTGCCAGCAGTACAAGGACACCCCCTTACAATGAGCAGTTCTTC. It yields the protein CASSTRTPPYNEQFF. This rearrangement joins TRBV2 to TRBJ2-1; D perhaps matches TRBD1 (5 bases). Germline CDR1 is SNHLY and CDR2 is FYNNEI. CDR3 length: 15 residues. V lost 5 bases and J 4 bases, leaving 15 bases between the germline ends.

This sequence joins TRBV27 and TRBJ1-5; TRBD1 aligns across 7 bases. V was clipped by 4 bases and J by 2 bases; unmatched bases: 8. The CDR3 consists of 16 residues. Germline values: CDR1 MNHEY, CDR2 SMNVEV (reference sequence). This CDR3 reads CASSSRQGNRNQPQHF. CDR3 sequence (DNA): TGTGCCAGCAGTTCACGACAGGGAAATCGCAATCAGCCCCAGCATTTT.